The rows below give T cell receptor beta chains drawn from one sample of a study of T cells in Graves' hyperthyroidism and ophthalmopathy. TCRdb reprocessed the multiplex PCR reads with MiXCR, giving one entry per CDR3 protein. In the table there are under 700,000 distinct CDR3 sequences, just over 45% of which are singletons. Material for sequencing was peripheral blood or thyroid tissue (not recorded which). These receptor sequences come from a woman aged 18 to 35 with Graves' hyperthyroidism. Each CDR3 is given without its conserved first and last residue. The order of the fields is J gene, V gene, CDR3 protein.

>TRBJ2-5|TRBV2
AISDGSRTGMETQY
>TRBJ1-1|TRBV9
ASSTLPPGRNTEAF
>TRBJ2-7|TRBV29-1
SVSGGGSLYEQY
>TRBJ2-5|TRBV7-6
ASSLRALETQY
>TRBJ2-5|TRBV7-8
ASSHSYGTTFRTQY
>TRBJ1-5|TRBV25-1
ASSEREQVNQPQH
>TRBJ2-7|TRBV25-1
ASSGRTSGSHTSYEQY
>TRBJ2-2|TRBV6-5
ASSWGGAGELF
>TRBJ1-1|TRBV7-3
ASSLTVTVRNTEAF
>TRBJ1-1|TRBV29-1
SVVGASGGETEAF
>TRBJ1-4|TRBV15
ATKFGNEKLF
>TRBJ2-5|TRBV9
ASSVGTGWETQY
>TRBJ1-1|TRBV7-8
ASTLRGRTEAF
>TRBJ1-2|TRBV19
ASTLTGANYGYT
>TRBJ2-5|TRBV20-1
SANTEGTETQY
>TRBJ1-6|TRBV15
ATSRVTNSPLH
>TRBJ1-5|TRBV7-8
ASSLGYQPQH
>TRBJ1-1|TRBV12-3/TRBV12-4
ASSFAGGDTEAF
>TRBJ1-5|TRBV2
ASSGQGRNQPQH
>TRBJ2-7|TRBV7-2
ASSLAGGNTYEQY
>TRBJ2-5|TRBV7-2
ASSRDRGAETQY
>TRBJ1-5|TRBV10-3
AISRGTEHYSNQPQH
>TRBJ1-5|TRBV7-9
ASSMGLVGNQPQH
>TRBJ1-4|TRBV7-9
ASSLATGLGNEKLF
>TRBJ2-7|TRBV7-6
ASSLRPSGGDEQY
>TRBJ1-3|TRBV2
ASPANITGTIY
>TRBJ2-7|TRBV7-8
ASSSLTSGYEQY
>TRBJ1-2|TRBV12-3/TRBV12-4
ASSDRDEDYGYT
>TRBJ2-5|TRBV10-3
AISEFGETQY
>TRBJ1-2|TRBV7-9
ASSFPDSGNT
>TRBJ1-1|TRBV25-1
ASSDIVHQDPHTEAF
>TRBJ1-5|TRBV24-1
ATSDARQGGQPQH
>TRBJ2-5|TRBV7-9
AWSSLPETQY
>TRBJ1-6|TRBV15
ATRRGAGNSPLH
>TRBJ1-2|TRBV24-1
ATSDRDRGEGNYGYT
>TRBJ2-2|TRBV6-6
ASSVQGRTGELF
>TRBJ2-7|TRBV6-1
ASSYSLDKQY
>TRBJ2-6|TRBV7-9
AWMGPGANVLT
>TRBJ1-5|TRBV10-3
AIGPDQPQH
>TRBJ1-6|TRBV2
ASSVTGPGPYNSPLH
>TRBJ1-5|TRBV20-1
SALRSNQPQH
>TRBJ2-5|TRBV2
ASSEATRSTGDLGETQY
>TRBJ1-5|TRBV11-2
ASTLRGALGNQPQH
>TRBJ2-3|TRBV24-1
ATSDFGGDTQY
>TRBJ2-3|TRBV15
ATSSSSTQY
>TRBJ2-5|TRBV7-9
ASSLGGGGWGETQY
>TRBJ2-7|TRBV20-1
SARSPDAAYEQY
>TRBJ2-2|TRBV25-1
ASRRTATNTGELF
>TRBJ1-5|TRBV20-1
SASRVGQPQH
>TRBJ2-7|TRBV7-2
ASSPRDGPYEQY
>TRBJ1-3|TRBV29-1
SVWTDTGNTIY
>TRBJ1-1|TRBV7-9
ASSLVGKNTEAF
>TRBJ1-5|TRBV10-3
AISEAGTDLKPQH
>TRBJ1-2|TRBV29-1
SVSDRGRYGYT
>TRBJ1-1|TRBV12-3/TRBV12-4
ASSYPMSGGTEAF